What follows are 16 T cell receptor beta chains derived from one specimen sequenced in a study of cytomegalovirus exposure and HLA in healthy donors. This PCR relied on a set of 60 Vbeta primers and 13 Jbeta primers. The assay was immunoSEQ multiplex PCR, and TCRdb's table has in-frame clones only and misses some. The table includes about 150,000 clones, 60% to 85% detected once. The sequenced material came from PBMCs. Receptor source: a middle-aged woman in good health and CMV-seronegative.

The chain is built from TRBV5-4 and TRBJ2-2; D perhaps matches TRBD1 (6 bases). V was shortened by 3 bases and J by 7 bases, with 10 bases between the two germline ends. The CDR3 length is 13 residues. Germline V gene sequence: CDR1 SGHNT, CDR2 YYREEE (reference sequence). The CDR3 bases are TGTGCCAGCAGCTCGAACAGGGACGGGGAGCTGTTTTTT. This translates into CASSSNRDGELFF.

The gene calls are TRBV5-1 and TRBJ2-3, with D perhaps matching TRBD1 (5 bases). The V end was cut by 0 bases, the J end by 4 bases, with 15 bases between. There are 16 residues in the CDR3. In germline, CDR1 is SGHRS, CDR2 YFSETQ. In nucleotides, the CDR3 is TGCGCCAGCAGCTTGGGGGGCCTTAAACCACCAGATACGCAGTATTTT. Translating gives CASSLGGLKPPDTQYF.

V and J are TRBV18 and TRBJ2-1, with 13 bases lining up with TRBD2. After removal of 2 bases from V and 0 bases from J, the junction contained 4 bases not matched to a gene. CDR1 is KGHSH and CDR2 is LQKENI in the germline V gene. CDR3 size: 18 residues. CDR3 sequence: CASSPGLAGAFSYNEQFF. For the CDR3, the DNA is TGTGCCAGCTCACCAGGACTAGCGGGGGCCTTCTCCTACAATGAGCAGTTCTTC.

The table lists this clone with a few counts. For the CDR3, the DNA is TGCGCCAGCAGCTTGGTCCCACGGAGGACTCAAGAGACCCAGTACTTC. It codes for CASSLVPRRTQETQYF. The chain has TRBV5-1 and TRBJ2-5; TRBD2 is a possible D gene (5 bases). Germline CDR1 SGHRS, CDR2 YFSETQ. The CDR3 length is 16 residues. V dropped 0 bases and J dropped 2 bases, with 14 bases sitting between them.

The rearrangement joins TRBV29-1 to TRBJ2-3; D is ambiguous. Deletions cut 5 bases from V and 5 bases from J, with 11 bases between. The length of the CDR3 is 12 residues. Per germline, CDR1 SQVTM and CDR2 ANQGSEA. The CDR3 spells CSVPSSRDTQYF. The CDR3 coding sequence is TGCAGCGTTCCCTCCTCGAGAGATACGCAGTATTTT.

This chain uses TRBV6-5 with TRBJ1-2; the match to TRBD1 covers 7 bases. Germline loops: CDR1 MNHEY, CDR2 SVGAGI. After removal of 5 bases from V and 4 bases from J, the junction contained 10 bases not matched to a gene. CDR3 length equals 15 residues. The CDR3 DNA follows: TGTGCCAGCAGTAAAACAGGGGTTGGCGGCTATGGCTACACCTTC. Protein: CASSKTGVGGYGYTF.

The chain is built from TRBV6-5 and TRBJ1-5; 8 bases are a match to TRBD1. With V trimmed by 0 bases and J by 8 bases, 0 bases remained unmatched. CDR1 and CDR2 from the germline V gene are MNHEY and SVGAGI. The CDR3 is 13 amino acids. The CDR3 here is CASSYSDREPQHF. The CDR3 DNA follows: TGTGCCAGCAGTTACTCGGACAGGGAGCCCCAGCATTTT.

The chain recombines TRBV5-1 with TRBJ2-7; weak D call: TRBD2 (5 bases). The CDR3 has 16 residues. The V gene lost 0 bases and the J gene lost 5 bases, with 18 bases spanning the gap. The germline gives CDR1 SGHRS, CDR2 YFSETQ. CDR3 region: CASSLASTTDSHEQYF. The CDR3 bases are TGCGCCAGCAGCTTGGCCTCAACCACGGACTCTCACGAGCAGTACTTC.

The chain links TRBV5-1 to TRBJ2-3; 10 bases agree with TRBD2. Germline CDR1 is SGHRS and CDR2 is YFSETQ. The V gene end was trimmed by 2 bases and the J gene end by 2 bases; junction bases not matched to a gene: 5. CDR3 length: 16 residues. This CDR3 is CASSFPLAGATDTQYF. Here the CDR3 DNA reads TGCGCCAGCAGCTTCCCCCTAGCGGGGGCCACAGATACGCAGTATTTT.

This clone is a singleton in its sample. The gene calls are TRBV19 and TRBJ1-5; possibly TRBD1 for D (6 bases). Trimming took 8 bases from V and 5 from J, leaving 16 bases between them. The CDR3 loop spans 14 amino acids. Germline loops: CDR1 LNHDA, CDR2 SQIVND (reference sequence). As DNA, the CDR3 is TGTGCCAGTTCGGCCGCCAGGGGTGATCAGCCCCAGCATTTT. It yields the protein CASSAARGDQPQHF.

Only one count was recorded for this clone. The chain has TRBV5-6 and TRBJ1-5; D is perhaps TRBD1 (5 bases). The CDR3 runs to 14 residues. CDR1 and CDR2 (germline): SGHDT, YYEEEE. Deletions cut 4 bases from V and 9 bases from J, with 17 bases between. The CDR3 is CASSTTEGQGPQHF. The DNA of the CDR3 is TGTGCCAGCAGCACAACGGAAGGGCAGGGGCCCCAGCATTTT.

This rearrangement joins TRBV7-9 to TRBJ1-1; 8 bases align to TRBD1. The CDR3 extends over 14 amino acids. CDR1 SEHNR and CDR2 FQNEAQ come from the germline V gene (reference sequence). V dropped 5 bases and J dropped 7; count of bases not matched to a gene: 9. The chain's CDR3 is CASSATRGHVEAFF. CDR3 coding DNA: TGTGCCAGCAGCGCAACCAGGGGGCACGTTGAAGCTTTCTTT.

The rearrangement joins TRBV11-1 to TRBJ1-1; 7 positions match TRBD1. The CDR3 has 15 residues. After removal of 4 bases from V and 10 bases from J, the junction contained 15 bases not matched to a gene. Germline loops: CDR1 SGHAT, CDR2 FQDESV (reference sequence). This CDR3 reads CASSSSETGKMRAFF. The CDR3 nucleotides read TGTGCCAGCAGCTCGTCCGAGACAGGGAAAATGAGAGCTTTCTTT.

In DNA form, the CDR3 reads TGTGCCAGTAGCGAGGACAGGGTTTTCGACGAGCAGTACTTC. Translation gives CASSEDRVFDEQYF. The rearrangement uses TRBV19 and TRBJ2-7, with TRBD1 identical over 8 bases. J gave up 5 bases and V 6 bases, and 9 bases lay outside the gene matches. This CDR3 has 14 residues. Germline values: CDR1 LNHDA, CDR2 SQIVND (reference sequence).

V gene TRBV5-4 combines with J gene TRBJ1-6, with 7 nucleotides matching TRBD1. CDR1 SGHNT and CDR2 YYREEE come from the germline V gene (reference sequence). Trimming removed 1 base from V and 10 bases from J; junction bases left unmatched: 5. CDR3 length: 14 amino acids. The chain's CDR3 is CASSLTGVESPLHF. In nucleotides, the CDR3 is TGTGCCAGCAGCTTGACAGGGGTGGAATCACCCCTCCACTTT.

This rearrangement joins TRBV15 to TRBJ2-7; 7 bases are shared with TRBD1. The CDR3 sequence is 16 residues long. Germline V gene lookup returns CDR1 LNHNV and CDR2 YYDKDF (reference sequence). After removal of 5 bases from V and 1 base from J, the junction contained 11 bases not matched to a gene. CDR3: CATSRPGTALSYEQYF. CDR3 in DNA: TGTGCCACCAGCCGACCTGGGACAGCGCTATCCTACGAGCAGTACTTC.